The T cell receptor (beta chain) under discussion was sequenced for a study of cytomegalovirus exposure and HLA in healthy donors (dated by TCRdb to 2015 to 2018). Study-level background: According to a later analysis, the approximately 130 validation repertoires were produced on the same platform as the 680 or so repertoires of the first cohort. The study was designed to test whether signatures of past pathogen exposure could be identified by cataloging public T cell receptors. In addition to the first cohort of 500 to 850 subjects, a separate validation cohort of 130 or so different subjects was used. High-throughput TCR immunosequencing, statistical association of individual TCRs with disease status, and machine learning were combined to predict cytomegalovirus infection status. Study-wide findings and limitations: While some public TCRs were present in many individuals, most TCR sequences turned up only very rarely across donors. Cytomegalovirus status was reported to be diagnosed by the classifier with high specificity and sensitivity in both the original and validation cohorts. According to the authors, the approach could potentially be generalized to other disease states and immunological phenotypes. All 120 or so repertoires were used to score co-occurrence in the validation cohort in a later analysis, because that analysis had no HLA typing for the cohort. The study gave a list of 150 to 200 TCR beta chains associated with cytomegalovirus. Of the cluster scores, roughly 93% were above 0 in a later analysis, which found that TCRs clustered in the first cohort also tended to co-occur in the 120 validation repertoires. Three of the identified cytomegalovirus-associated TCR beta chains were confirmed in vitro to be specific for cytomegalovirus antigens.

The donors belonged to the validation cohort of about 130 subjects, which was separate from the roughly 670-subject first cohort. From a lookup of the germline V gene, CDR1 and CDR2 are SGHRS and YFSETQ. The germline V and J ends show losses of 4 bases and 8 bases respectively, and no gene match explains 5 bases of the junction. There are 14 amino acids in the CDR3, from cysteine to phenylalanine inclusive. The entry retains the CDR3 DNA only, 42 bases that are in frame from base 1. This clone was seen only a few times. Which antigen it targets is not known. Qualities for individual bases were not recorded, and no much larger clone is one base off. The same CDR3 can be traced to other DNA sequences in this sample. Libraries were made using the immunoSEQ multiplex PCR assay. As for the authors' bioinformatics: A statistical classification framework was developed to diagnose cytomegalovirus status using the catalog of TCR beta chain sequences. The source is immuneACCESS, and TCRdb retained only in-frame sequences with V and J called. Part of the clones is not carried over; for the studies checked, unresolved V genes explain less than half of this, and the remainder is unexplained. The V and J calls and clone size are taken from that table; D and trimming were inferred from the DNA. The sample table lists 150,000 to 160,000 clones, 85% to 90% of them with a count of one. In total, the top ten clones hold around 2.1% of the sample.

The sample taken for sequencing was PBMCs. The chain is assembled from TRBV5-1 and TRBJ1-4; the junction holds 10 bases that match TRBD1. This receptor was obtained from a human donor in good health. The CDR3 in this case is CASSPGQGREKLFF. The nucleotide sequence is TGCGCCAGCAGCCCGGGACAGGGGCGGGAAAAACTGTTTTTT.